What follows describes a single T cell receptor (beta chain). Its antigen is unidentified. This CDR3 has 15 residues. Germline loops: CDR1 SGHDT, CDR2 YYEEEE. Trimming removed 2 bases from V and 8 bases from J, with 19 bases in between. Here immunoSEQ multiplex PCR was the method, and the copy in TCRdb shows in-frame clones only, minus some. The top ten hold around 0.57% of the sample, which has around 71,000 clones, approximately 93% seen once. The data were taken from a study of graft-versus-host responses after intestinal transplantation. Study overall: Grafts that recipients had were multivisceral, liver-intestinal, or isolated intestinal transplants.

Findings of the study overall: Early post-transplant declines in HvG were associated with peak levels of circulating GvH clones. There were GvH clones found in recipient marrow, and some of them appeared first in ileum or blood.

This material consisted of unstimulated CD8+ T cells sorted from spleen or lymph node cells, taken before intestinal transplant. This TCR was recovered from a human donor who received an intestinal transplant. The chain is built from TRBV5-6 and TRBJ1-2; the D gene is possibly TRBD1 (6 bases). The CDR3 nucleotides read TGTGCCAGCAGCTTTTTAGCGGGGGGGCTATACGGCTACACCTTC. Protein: CASSFLAGGLYGYTF.